These 29 T cell receptor beta chains originate from one sample sequenced in a study of T cell repertoires in cytomegalovirus infection. TCRdb analysed the reads with MiXCR anew, one entry per CDR3 protein. The table records a few hundred thousand distinct CDR3 sequences, roughly 21% of them present only once. These TCRs' antigens remain unknown. The sample here was cultured PBMCs, taken from culture after CMV antigen stimulation. The receptors originated from a human donor in good health (CMV status not recorded). Some clones in this sample may be carry-over from other donors' samples.

The chain joins TRBV7-3 to TRBJ2-6; D not certain. The CDR3 runs 14 residues. Trimming took 5 bases from V and 0 from J, leaving 5 bases between them. The germline CDR1 and CDR2 sequences are SGHTA and FQGTGA. In nucleotides, the CDR3 is TGTGCCAGCAGCCAAAACTCTGGGGCCAACGTCCTGACTTTC. The encoded protein is CASSQNSGANVLTF.

The chain recombines TRBV20-1 with TRBJ2-1; TRBD2 aligns across 7 bases. The CDR3 loop spans 11 amino acids. The junction had 6 bases not matched to a gene; V was cut back by 6 bases and J by 10 bases. CDR1 and CDR2 (germline): DFQATT, SNEGSKA (reference sequence). The CDR3 sequence is CSADGLVEQFF. In DNA form, the CDR3 reads TGCAGTGCCGACGGACTAGTCGAGCAGTTCTTC.

This clonotype was counted ten times or more. This chain uses TRBV12-3 or TRBV12-4 with TRBJ1-5, with 9 bases matching TRBD1. This CDR3 has 15 residues. V was pared by 6 bases and J by 2 bases, with 5 bases of the junction left unmatched. CDR3 nucleotides: TGTGCCAGCAGAAAGGACAGGGGAGGCAATCAGCCCCAGCATTTT. Amino acids: CASRKDRGGNQPQHF.

This clonotype has a count of ten or more. This sequence joins TRBV11-3 and TRBJ1-2; D call uncertain. With 0 bases removed from V and 8 bases from J, the gap between germline ends came to 13 bases. The CDR3 has 14 residues. CDR1 and CDR2 from the germline V gene are SGHNT and YENEEA. CDR3 coding DNA: TGTGCCAGCAGCTTAGACCCCGCCGCAAAGGGCTACACCTTC. Translation: CASSLDPAAKGYTF.

The genes are TRBV6-5 and TRBJ2-2; no firm D call. The CDR3 consists of 13 residues. V lost 3 bases and J 6 bases, leaving 8 bases between the germline ends. Germline CDR1 and CDR2: MNHEY and SVGAGI. For the CDR3, the DNA is TGTGCCAGCAGTTATGTGGTCCCCGGGGAGCTGTTTTTT. The encoded protein is CASSYVVPGELFF.

V and J are TRBV4-1 and TRBJ2-1; D call uncertain. This CDR3 has 15 residues. CDR1 is MGHRA and CDR2 is YSYEKL in the germline V gene. Deletions cut 4 bases from V and 3 bases from J, with 13 bases between. CDR3 residues: CASSLRPLDYNEQFF. CDR3 DNA: TGCGCCAGCAGCCTCCGCCCCCTCGACTACAATGAGCAGTTCTTC.

This clonotype was detected only a few times. The chain links TRBV2 to TRBJ1-5; TRBD1 aligns across 7 bases. The CDR3 has 13 residues. V dropped 5 bases and J dropped 5; count of bases not matched to a gene: 3. From germline, CDR1 is SNHLY and CDR2 FYNNEI. Written as DNA, the CDR3 is TGTGCCAGCAGTAGGGACAGCTATCAGCCCCAGCATTTT. Translating it yields CASSRDSYQPQHF.

The chain combines TRBV6-5 with TRBJ1-1; D is ambiguous. The CDR3 loop spans 15 amino acids. From germline, CDR1 is MNHEY and CDR2 SVGAGI. Trimming cost V 0 bases and J 4 bases, with 12 bases left between them. The chain's CDR3 is CASSYSFVSGTEAFF. The DNA for the CDR3 is TGTGCCAGCAGTTACTCGTTCGTCTCGGGCACTGAAGCTTTCTTT.

The chain uses TRBV30 and TRBJ1-2; D ambiguous. CDR1 and CDR2 (germline): GTSNPN, SVGIG (reference sequence). This CDR3 has 13 amino acids. V shed 0 bases and J shed 0 bases, with 5 bases lying between them. The CDR3 loop is CAWSVAANYGYTF. The CDR3 coding sequence is TGTGCCTGGAGTGTAGCCGCTAACTATGGCTACACCTTC. The complete variable domain, with remaining parts taken from reference TRBV30 and TRBJ1-2, reads SQTIHQWPATLVQPVGSPLSLECTVEGTSNPNLYWYRQAAGRGLQLLFYSVGIGQISSEVPQNLSASRPQDRQFILSSKKLLLSDSGFYLCAWSVAANYGYTFGSGTRLTVV.

This clonotype was seen more than once but under ten times. The V gene is TRBV29-1, the J gene TRBJ1-2; TRBD1 might be the D (6 bases). The germline gives CDR1 SQVTM, CDR2 ANQGSEA. V was shortened by 7 bases and J by 6 bases, with 6 bases between the two germline ends. The CDR3 has 9 amino acids. Here the CDR3 DNA reads TGCAGCGAGGGGGATGGCTACACCTTC. As protein: CSEGDGYTF. The full variable domain, with the rest looked up from reference TRBV29-1 and TRBJ1-2, is SAVISQKPSRDICQRGTSLTIQCQVDSQVTMMFWYRQQPGQSLTLIATANQGSEATYESGFVIDKFPISRPNLTFSTLTVSNMSPEDSSIYLCSEGDGYTFGSGTRLTVV.

A few counts support this clonotype. The CDR3 coding sequence is TGCGCCAGCAGCCAGGAACAGGGGTACTATGGCTACACCTTC. Protein: CASSQEQGYYGYTF. This rearrangement joins TRBV4-1 to TRBJ1-2; TRBD1 matches at 7 bases. J was trimmed by 3 bases and V by 3 bases; bases with no gene match: 4. The CDR3 is made up of 14 amino acids. Germline V gives CDR1 MGHRA, CDR2 YSYEKL.

This clonotype was seen a handful of times. The chain couples TRBV12-3 or TRBV12-4 to TRBJ1-2; D possibly corresponds to TRBD1 (5 bases). The germline V and J ends were trimmed by 1 base and 8 bases, with 14 bases remaining between them. This CDR3 spans 14 amino acids. The CDR3 DNA follows: TGTGCCAGCAGTTTAGGCACAGGTCTCCAAGGCTACACCTTC. Protein: CASSLGTGLQGYTF.

The CDR3, as DNA: TGTGCCAGCAGCTCCACGTCGGGGAGGGTCAGCCAGAATCAGCCCCAGCATTTT. It specifies CASSSTSGRVSQNQPQHF. The chain combines TRBV7-9 with TRBJ1-5; D ambiguous. The CDR3 contains 18 residues. Trimming took off 4 bases at V and 4 bases at J, with 23 bases between the two ends. CDR1 SEHNR and CDR2 FQNEAQ come from the germline V gene (reference sequence).

The chain employs TRBV4-3 and TRBJ2-5, with 8 bases lining up with TRBD2. With 3 bases clipped from V and 2 bases from J, the junction kept 5 bases outside the gene matches. From germline, CDR1 is LGHNA and CDR2 YSLEER. The CDR3 runs to 15 residues. Here the CDR3 reads CASSHGGGAQETQYF. The CDR3 bases are TGCGCCAGCAGCCACGGGGGGGGGGCTCAAGAGACCCAGTACTTC.

This clonotype was observed a few times. The genes are TRBV7-2 and TRBJ2-1; TRBD2 agrees at 13 bases. The CDR3 runs to 19 residues. Unmatched junction bases numbered 14, after V lost 5 bases and J lost 4 bases. Germline assignment: CDR1 SGHTA and CDR2 FQGNSA. Here the CDR3 reads CASSLILGLAGMRYNEQFF. CDR3 DNA sequence: TGTGCCAGCAGCCTAATTCTGGGACTAGCGGGGATGAGGTACAATGAGCAGTTCTTC.

This clonotype was seen more than once but under ten times. A junction boundary mismatches the germline segment, possibly from a read error. The chain combines TRBV19 with TRBJ1-4; TRBD1 is a possible D gene (6 bases). CDR1 and CDR2 (germline): LNHDA, SQIVND (reference sequence). This CDR3 comprises 13 residues. CDR3 in amino acids: CTSGGQANEKLFF. In nucleotides, the CDR3 is TGTACCAGTGGGGGGCAGGCAAATGAAAAACTGTTTTTT.

The chain is built from TRBV20-1 and TRBJ2-1, with 8 bases matching TRBD1. The CDR3 is made up of 15 amino acids. V trimming: 5 bases; J trimming: 8 bases; junction bases outside the gene matches: 14. CDR1 and CDR2 from the germline V gene are DFQATT and SNEGSKA (reference sequence). In nucleotides, the CDR3 is TGCAGTGCTCCGAAGACAGGGGCGAGGATCCATGAGCAGTTCTTC. Its protein is CSAPKTGARIHEQFF.

The genes are TRBV4-3 and TRBJ1-2; 8 bases fit TRBD1. V lost 0 bases to trimming and J lost 8 bases; unmatched junction nucleotides: 8. Germline V gene lookup returns CDR1 LGHNA and CDR2 YSLEER. The CDR3 loop spans 15 amino acids. The CDR3 spells CASSQEAGDRGGYTF. The CDR3 DNA is TGCGCCAGCAGCCAAGAAGCTGGCGACAGGGGCGGCTACACCTTC.

V and J are TRBV20-1 and TRBJ2-1; TRBD2 agrees at 9 bases. Germline lookup yields CDR1 DFQATT and CDR2 SNEGSKA (reference sequence). The CDR3 runs 17 residues. The junction had 15 bases not matched to a gene; V was cut back by 4 bases and J by 5 bases. This CDR3 reads CSAKGVRTSDPNNEQFF. CDR3 nucleotides: TGCAGTGCTAAGGGGGTCCGGACTAGCGACCCAAACAATGAGCAGTTCTTC.

This rearrangement joins TRBV13 to TRBJ1-1; possible D gene TRBD1, 6 bases. The V gene's germline CDR1 is PRHDT and CDR2 FYEKMQ (reference sequence). The CDR3 totals 14 residues. V lost 1 base and J 4 bases, leaving 10 bases between the germline ends. CDR3 in DNA: TGTGCCAGCAGCTTAGAGGGGGGAGGCACTGAAGCTTTCTTT. It encodes CASSLEGGGTEAFF.

This chain uses TRBV6-1 with TRBJ2-3; TRBD2 matches 7 bases. The V segment lost 4 bases and the J segment 4 bases; nucleotides outside the gene matches: 8. The CDR3 loop spans 15 amino acids. CDR1 and CDR2 (germline): MNHNS, SASEGT. For the CDR3, the DNA is TGTGCCAGCAGTGGACTTGGGGGAGGGGCAGATACGCAGTATTTT. Its protein is CASSGLGGGADTQYF.

This sequence joins TRBV12-3 or TRBV12-4 and TRBJ1-1; D is ambiguous. V gave up 6 bases and J gave up 4 bases, with 15 bases separating them. The CDR3 is 14 residues long. The CDR3 reads CASRRMTTFTEAFF. The CDR3 DNA sequence: TGTGCCAGCAGGCGCATGACGACCTTCACTGAAGCTTTCTTT.

The V call is TRBV7-9, the J call TRBJ1-3; the D is unclear. With 6 bases removed from V and 3 bases from J, the gap between germline ends came to 3 bases. This CDR3 spans 11 amino acids. CDR1 is SEHNR, CDR2 FQNEAQ, per germline (reference sequence). The CDR3 nucleotides read TGTGCCAGCAGGCTTGGAAACACCATATATTTT. The encoded protein is CASRLGNTIYF. Complete variable domain (other parts from reference TRBV7-9 and TRBJ1-3): DTGVSQNPRHKITKRGQNVTFRCDPISEHNRLYWYRQTLGQGPEFLTYFQNEAQLEKSRLLSDRFSAERPKGSFSTLEIQRTEQGDSAMYLCASRLGNTIYFGEGSWLTVV.

About this clonotype itself: Its ends do not fully match the called genes, so a read error is possible. The chain recombines TRBV7-7 with TRBJ1-1; 11 nucleotides line up with TRBD1. The germline gives CDR1 SSHAT, CDR2 FNYEAQ (reference sequence). This CDR3 contains 20 residues. Here the CDR3 DNA reads TGTGCTAGCAGCACGCGGACAGGGGGCCTAGGTAAGGGTGAAAGGACTGAAGCTTTCTTT. As protein: CASSTRTGGLGKGERTEAFF.

The sample holds one count of this clonotype. A much larger clonotype is one base distant, so this may be a read error. This sequence joins TRBV7-6 and TRBJ2-1, with 7 bases lining up with TRBD2. The CDR3 totals 15 residues. Germline V gene sequence: CDR1 SGHVS, CDR2 FNYEAQ. The DNA for the CDR3 is TGTTCCAGCAGCTTTGAGCCGGGGGGTATCGATGAGCAGTTCTTC. Amino acid sequence: CSSSFEPGGIDEQFF.

The V and J genes are TRBV7-9 and TRBJ2-1, with D possibly TRBD2 on 5 matching bases. There are 12 residues in the CDR3. Per the germline V gene, CDR1 is SEHNR and CDR2 is FQNEAQ (reference sequence). V lost 3 bases, J lost 10 bases, and 10 bases lay in between. Written as DNA, the CDR3 is TGTGCCAGCAGCTTCCTAGCCTCCGAGCAGTTCTTC. It yields the protein CASSFLASEQFF.

This clonotype has more than one count but fewer than ten. The rearrangement links TRBV29-1 to TRBJ2-1, with D possibly being TRBD1 (6 bases). Germline values: CDR1 SQVTM, CDR2 ANQGSEA. The CDR3 consists of 12 residues. Deletions cut 8 bases from V and 6 bases from J, with 14 bases between. The CDR3 sequence: CSLNDRSNEQFF. CDR3 DNA: TGCAGCTTAAATGACAGGTCCAATGAGCAGTTCTTC.

This clonotype appeared many times. The gene calls are TRBV7-8 and TRBJ2-5, with 10 bases identical to TRBD1. Germline V gene sequence: CDR1 SGHVS, CDR2 FQNEAQ. The V segment lost 5 bases and the J segment 5 bases; nucleotides outside the gene matches: 11. The CDR3 is 16 residues long. CDR3 nucleotide sequence: TGTGCCAGCAGCCGAGCCGGGACAGGGGTGGGGGAGACCCAGTACTTC. Its protein product is CASSRAGTGVGETQYF. Filled out from reference TRBV7-8 and TRBJ2-5, the complete variable domain reads GAGVSQSPRYKVAKRGQDVALRCDPISGHVSLFWYQQALGQGPEFLTYFQNEAQLDKSGLPSDRFFAERPEGSVSTLKIQRTQQEDSAVYLCASSRAGTGVGETQYFGPGTRLLVL.

This sequence joins TRBV5-1 and TRBJ1-1; 8 positions match TRBD1. V was clipped by 4 bases and J by 4 bases; unmatched bases: 9. Germline V gene data show CDR1 as SGHRS and CDR2 as YFSETQ. The CDR3 runs 15 residues. The CDR3 reads CASSQNRGGGTEAFF. The CDR3 DNA reads TGCGCCAGCAGCCAAAACAGGGGGGGGGGCACTGAAGCTTTCTTT.